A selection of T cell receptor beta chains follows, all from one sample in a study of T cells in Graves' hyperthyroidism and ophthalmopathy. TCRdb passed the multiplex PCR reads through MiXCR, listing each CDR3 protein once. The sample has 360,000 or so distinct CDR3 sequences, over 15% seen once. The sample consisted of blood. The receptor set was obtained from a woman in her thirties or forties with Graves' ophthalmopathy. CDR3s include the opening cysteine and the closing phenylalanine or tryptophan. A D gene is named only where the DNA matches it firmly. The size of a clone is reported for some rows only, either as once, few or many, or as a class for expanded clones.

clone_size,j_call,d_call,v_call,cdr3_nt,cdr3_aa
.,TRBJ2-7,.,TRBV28,TGTGCCAGCAGTGGCCGCATTGACAGCTACGAGCAGTACTTC,CASSGRIDSYEQYF
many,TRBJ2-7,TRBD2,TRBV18,TGTGCCAGCTCCCCAGTGAGCGGGAGGGCCGGAAGCTCCTACGAGCAGTACTTC,CASSPVSGRAGSSYEQYF
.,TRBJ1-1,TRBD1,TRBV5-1,TGCGCCAGCAAAAAGGGACAGCGGCCCGAAGCTTTCTTT,CASKKGQRPEAFF
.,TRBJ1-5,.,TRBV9,TGTGCCAGCAGCGTAGCAGGGAGCAATCAGCCCCAGCATTTT,CASSVAGSNQPQHF
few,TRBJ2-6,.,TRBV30,TGTGCCTGGGGAAGATACTCTGGGGCCAACGTCCTGACTTTC,CAWGRYSGANVLTF
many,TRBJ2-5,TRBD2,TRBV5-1,TGCGCCAGCCCCGAGGCCAGCGGGAGAGAAGAGACCCAGTACTTC,CASPEASGREETQYF
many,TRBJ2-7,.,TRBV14,TGTGCCAGCAGCCAGTACCGGGACTCCTCCTACGAGCAGTACTTC,CASSQYRDSSYEQYF
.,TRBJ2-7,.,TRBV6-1,TGTGCCAGCAGGGGAGCGGTAGACACCTACGAGCAGTACTTC,CASRGAVDTYEQYF
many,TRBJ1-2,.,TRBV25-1,TGTGCCAGCAGTGCAGGTGCTTCCTATGGCTACACCTTC,CASSAGASYGYTF
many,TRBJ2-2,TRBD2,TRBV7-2,TGTGCCAGCAGCTTACCGAGACTAGCGGGCAGGACCGGGGAGCTGTTTTTT,CASSLPRLAGRTGELFF
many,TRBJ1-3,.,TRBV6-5,TGTGCCAGCAGTCGGACCCTACGAGGGTCTGGAAACACCATATATTTT,CASSRTLRGSGNTIYF
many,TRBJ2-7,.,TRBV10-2,TGCGCCAGCACGGAGGGGTTCGGGGAGCAGTACTTC,CASTEGFGEQYF
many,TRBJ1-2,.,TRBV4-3,TGCGCCAGCAGCCAAGGACAGGACTATGGCTACACCTTC,CASSQGQDYGYTF
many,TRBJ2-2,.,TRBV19,TGTGCCAGTAGTACCGGACAGCCGAACACCGGGGAGCTGTTTTTT,CASSTGQPNTGELFF
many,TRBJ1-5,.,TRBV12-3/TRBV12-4,TGTGCCAGCAGTTTTGCAGGGGTTGATCAGCCCCAGCATTTT,CASSFAGVDQPQHF
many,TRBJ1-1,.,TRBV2,TGTGCCAGCAGTGGCATCTCCGGGGGCGGCACTGAAGCTTTCTTT,CASSGISGGGTEAFF
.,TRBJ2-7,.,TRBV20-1,TGCAGTGCTAGAGTCCGATCCCCTACCTACGAGCAGTACTTC,CSARVRSPTYEQYF
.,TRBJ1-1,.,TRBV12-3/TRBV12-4,TGTGCCAGCAGTCGACGAACACTCGGGCCCGTCACTGAAGCTTTCTTT,CASSRRTLGPVTEAFF
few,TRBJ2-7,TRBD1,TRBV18,TGTGCCAGCTCACCAGATCATCACCGGACAGGGGCAACCTACGAGCAGTACTTC,CASSPDHHRTGATYEQYF
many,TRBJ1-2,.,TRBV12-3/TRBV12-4,TGTGCCAGCACTTCATCCCCCCGATCTTATGGCTACACCTTC,CASTSSPRSYGYTF
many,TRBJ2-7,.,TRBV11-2,TGTGCCAGCAGCCAGGCCGGGACGGGGGCCACCTACGAGCAGTACTTC,CASSQAGTGATYEQYF
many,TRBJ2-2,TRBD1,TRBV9,TGTGCCAGTAACCCGTCCGGGACAGGGAACGGGGAGCTGTTTTTT,CASNPSGTGNGELFF
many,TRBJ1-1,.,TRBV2,TGTGCCAGCAGCGAAATCTGGGGGGCTAGGGGCACTGAAGCTTTCTTT,CASSEIWGARGTEAFF
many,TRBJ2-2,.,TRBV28,TGTGCCAGCAGCCTCAACGGGGAGCTGTTTTTT,CASSLNGELFF
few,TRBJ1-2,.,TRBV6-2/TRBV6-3,TGTGCCAGCAGTTACGTCAGCCGGACCCATGGCTACATCTTC,CASSYVSRTHGYIF
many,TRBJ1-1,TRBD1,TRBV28,TGTGCCAGCAGTTTTAACGACAGGGGGCCGGCTTTCTTT,CASSFNDRGPAFF
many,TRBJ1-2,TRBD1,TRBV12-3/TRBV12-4,TGTGCCAGCACCTCAGGACAGGGGTATCACTATGGCTACACCTTC,CASTSGQGYHYGYTF
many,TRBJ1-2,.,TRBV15,TGTGCCACCAGCAGAGAGCCAAGGTCGGCGGGGTTCTATGGCTACACCTTC,CATSREPRSAGFYGYTF
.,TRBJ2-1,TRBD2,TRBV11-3,TGTGCCAGCAGCCAGGCGGCGGGAGGCTATGAGCAGTTCTTC,CASSQAAGGYEQFF
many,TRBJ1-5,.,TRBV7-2,TGTGCCAGCAGCTTAGGGCAGGTGGGTCAGCCCCAGCATTTT,CASSLGQVGQPQHF
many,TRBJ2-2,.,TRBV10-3,TGTGCCATCAGTGATACCAGCATCTACACCGGGGAGCTGTTTTTT,CAISDTSIYTGELFF
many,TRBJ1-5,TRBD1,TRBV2,TGTGCCAGCAGTGAGGGACAGACTAATCAGCCCCAGCATTTT,CASSEGQTNQPQHF
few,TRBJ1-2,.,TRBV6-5,TGTGCCAGCAGTTATGGGGTTATCTACGGCTACACCTTC,CASSYGVIYGYTF
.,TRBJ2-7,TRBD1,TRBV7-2,TGTGCCAGCAGTCAGGACAGGACCCTCTCCTACGAGCAGTACTTC,CASSQDRTLSYEQYF
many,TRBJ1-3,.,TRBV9,TGTGCCAGCAGCGTAGACGGATTCCTCTCTGGAAACACCATATATTTT,CASSVDGFLSGNTIYF
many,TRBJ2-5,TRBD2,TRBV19,TGTGCCAGTAGTATAGTTGCGGGAGCTGGGACCCAGTACTTC,CASSIVAGAGTQYF
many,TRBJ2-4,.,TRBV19,TGTGCCAGTAGTATAGGTGACATTCAGTACTTC,CASSIGDIQYF
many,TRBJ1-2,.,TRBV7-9,TGTGCCAGCAGCGTACGACGGGACGGCTATGGCTACACCTTC,CASSVRRDGYGYTF
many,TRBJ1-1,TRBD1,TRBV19,TGTGCCAGTCGTGAGACAGGGGGCATCGACACTGAAGCTTTCTTT,CASRETGGIDTEAFF
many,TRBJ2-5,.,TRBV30,TGTGCCTGGAGAGTGCGGGGGCAGGTGGCCCAGTACTTC,CAWRVRGQVAQYF
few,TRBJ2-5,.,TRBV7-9,TGTGCCAGCGGGCGGGCCCAAGAGACCCAGTACTTC,CASGRAQETQYF
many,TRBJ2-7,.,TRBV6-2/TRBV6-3,TGTGCCAGCAGTTACACAGGGTCCTACGAGCAGTACTTC,CASSYTGSYEQYF
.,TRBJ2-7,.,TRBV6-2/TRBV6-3,TGTGCCAGCAGTTACTATCGGACCGGAGAGGAGCAGTACTTC,CASSYYRTGEEQYF
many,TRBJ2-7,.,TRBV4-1,TGCGCCAGCAGCCAAGATGGACTATCCGAGCAGTACTTC,CASSQDGLSEQYF